This T cell receptor beta chain was captured by sequencing in a study of post-analysis software for immune sequencing data. A note on this clonotype: Its antigen is unidentified.

Study-wide findings and caveats: Among multiple sclerosis patients, normalized Chao1 diversity was significantly below that of controls.

Unique molecular identifiers featured in each of the TCR beta cDNA libraries. T cells numbering about 0.9 to 10 million yielded cDNA molecules that totaled roughly 500,000. One entry per CDR3 protein, called by TCRdb with MiXCR from the PCR reads. The sample consists of hundreds of thousands of distinct CDR3 sequences, around 27% of them appearing once. The sequence derives from a girl aged 10 to 17 with multiple sclerosis. Source material: blood.

CDR3 protein: CASSARRSNEQYF. Written as DNA, the CDR3 is TGCGCCAGCAGCGCCAGACGGTCTAACGAGCAGTACTTC. The J gene is TRBJ2-4, the V gene TRBV10-2; D is undetermined. The J call may be wrong; the DNA end is better matched by TRBJ2-7. CDR1 and CDR2 from the germline V gene are WSHSY and SAAADI. CDR3 length: 13 amino acids.